The rows below give T cell receptor beta chains drawn from one sample of a study of OX40 agonist ivuxolimab in advanced cancers. The protocol was immunoSEQ multiplex PCR, while the TCRdb copy is restricted to in-frame clones and leaves out a portion. The data contain 53,000 or so clones, roughly 84% of them singletons. The starting material was CD4+ or CD8+ T cells sorted from blood, obtained in a trial of the OX40 agonist ivuxolimab. These receptors were taken from an adult with an advanced solid tumor such as melanoma, head and neck, liver or kidney cancer. Both conserved end residues are part of each CDR3. The order of the fields is V gene, J gene, clone size, D gene, CDR3 protein, CDR3 DNA. The D gene is left open where the match is weak. Size is omitted from some rows. Given values are once, few, many or a class for expanded clones.

TRBV18,TRBJ1-1,.,.,CASSPGGGNTEAFF,TGTGCCAGCTCACCCGGAGGAGGGAACACTGAAGCTTTCTTT
TRBV7-3,TRBJ2-2,.,TRBD1,CASSLGGQGATGELFF,TGTGCCAGCAGCTTAGGGGGACAGGGGGCGACCGGGGAGCTGTTTTTT
TRBV28,TRBJ1-5,.,.,CASIRRGNSQPQHF,TGTGCCAGCATCAGGAGGGGCAACAGTCAGCCCCAGCATTTT
TRBV6-5,TRBJ1-5,.,.,CASSSHSRPGNQPQHF,TGTGCCAGCAGTTCCCATAGCCGGCCGGGGAATCAGCCCCAGCATTTT
TRBV5-6,TRBJ2-1,few,TRBD1,CASSSERGTGVNEQFF,TGTGCCAGCAGCTCGGAGCGTGGGACAGGGGTAAATGAGCAGTTCTTC
TRBV15,TRBJ1-6,.,.,CATSRDRIYNSPLHF,TGTGCCACCAGCAGAGACCGGATCTATAATTCACCCCTCCACTTT
TRBV11-2,TRBJ2-3,.,TRBD2,CASSSHYGLAGGTDTQYF,TGTGCCAGCAGCTCGCACTATGGACTAGCGGGGGGCACAGATACGCAGTATTTT
TRBV18,TRBJ1-1,.,.,CASLGEGGTEAFF,TGTGCCAGCCTTGGGGAGGGAGGTACTGAAGCTTTCTTT
TRBV18,TRBJ2-1,.,TRBD1,CASSPRKTTGGSDEQFF,TGTGCCAGCTCACCCAGGAAAACGACAGGGGGCAGCGATGAGCAGTTCTTC
TRBV2,TRBJ1-6,.,TRBD1,CASSGGQGSSYNSPLHF,TGTGCCAGCAGTGGAGGACAGGGGAGCTCCTATAATTCACCCCTCCACTTT
TRBV7-9,TRBJ2-7,once,.,CASSTAGVEQYF,TGTGCCAGCAGCACTGCAGGGGTCGAGCAGTACTTC
TRBV28,TRBJ2-3,.,.,CASSRVSRADTQYF,TGTGCCAGCAGCCGGGTCTCAAGGGCAGATACGCAGTATTTT
TRBV5-5,TRBJ2-7,.,.,CASSLTGHEQYF,TGTGCCAGCAGCCTAACAGGGCACGAGCAGTACTTC
TRBV28,TRBJ2-2,.,TRBD1,CASSLRTGYIGELFF,TGTGCCAGCAGTCTCCGGACAGGGTATATCGGGGAGCTGTTTTTT
TRBV15,TRBJ1-1,.,.,CATSRDPRAEAFF,TGTGCCACCAGCAGAGATCCCCGGGCTGAAGCTTTCTTT
TRBV12-5,TRBJ2-5,.,TRBD2,CASGRSGGQETQYF,TGTGCTAGTGGTCGCAGCGGGGGGCAAGAGACCCAGTACTTC
TRBV15,TRBJ2-1,.,.,CATSRDRADWGEQFF,TGTGCCACCAGCAGAGATCGGGCAGACTGGGGGGAGCAGTTCTTC
TRBV7-2,TRBJ2-2,few,.,CASSLGPGDTGELFF,TGTGCCAGCAGCTTAGGTCCAGGGGACACCGGGGAGCTGTTTTTT
TRBV2,TRBJ2-7,.,TRBD1,CASSAGGYEQYF,TGTGCCAGCAGTGCAGGGGGCTACGAGCAGTACTTC
TRBV7-2,TRBJ1-4,once,TRBD1,CASSDNRGANEKLFF,TGTGCCAGCAGCGACAACAGGGGGGCTAATGAAAAACTGTTTTTT
TRBV5-1,TRBJ1-1,.,TRBD1,CASSSYRGNEAFF,TGCGCCAGCAGCTCTTACAGGGGGAACGAAGCTTTCTTT
TRBV6-5,TRBJ1-2,.,TRBD1,CATKDRGLNGYTF,TGTGCCACCAAGGACAGGGGACTTAATGGCTACACCTTC
TRBV19,TRBJ2-1,.,.,CASSITRQPSGNEQFF,TGTGCCAGTAGTATAACGAGGCAGCCTTCCGGCAATGAGCAGTTCTTC
TRBV10-3,TRBJ2-2,.,TRBD2,CAISAAGLADGELFF,TGTGCCATCAGTGCCGCCGGACTAGCTGACGGGGAGCTGTTTTTT
TRBV27,TRBJ1-2,.,TRBD1,CATADRADGYTF,TGTGCCACCGCGGACAGGGCTGATGGCTACACCTTC
TRBV6-6,TRBJ1-5,.,.,CATMWEGDNQPQHF,TGTGCCACGATGTGGGAAGGGGATAATCAGCCCCAGCATTTT
TRBV4-1,TRBJ2-2,.,.,CASSQLTSNTGELFF,TGCGCCAGCAGCCAACTGACATCGAACACCGGGGAGCTGTTTTTT
TRBV6-5,TRBJ1-1,.,.,CASRRADMNTEAFF,TGTGCCAGCAGGCGGGCAGACATGAACACTGAAGCTTTCTTT
TRBV27,TRBJ1-3,many,.,CASSLKGPGFSGNTIYF,TGTGCCAGCAGTTTAAAAGGGCCCGGTTTCTCTGGAAACACCATATATTTT
TRBV4-1,TRBJ1-1,few,.,CASSRLANTEAFF,TGCGCCAGCAGCCGCTTGGCGAACACTGAAGCTTTCTTT
TRBV19,TRBJ1-1,few,.,CASSITTGMNTEAFF,TGTGCCAGTAGTATCACGACAGGAATGAACACTGAAGCTTTCTTT
TRBV29-1,TRBJ2-2,.,TRBD2,CSAGTSGRVGLFF,TGCAGCGCCGGGACTAGCGGGAGGGTGGGGCTGTTTTTT
TRBV9,TRBJ1-3,.,.,CASSVAGFSGNTIYF,TGTGCCAGCAGCGTAGCAGGATTCTCTGGAAACACCATATATTTT
TRBV7-3,TRBJ2-5,.,.,CASSPGTQETQYF,TGTGCCAGCAGCCCGGGGACCCAAGAGACCCAGTACTTC
TRBV5-4,TRBJ2-5,.,.,CASSATDVGVQETQYF,TGTGCCAGCAGCGCGACCGATGTGGGAGTTCAAGAGACCCAGTACTTC
TRBV4-3,TRBJ2-1,.,.,CASSREGIAYNEQFF,TGCGCCAGCAGCCGAGAAGGAATTGCCTACAATGAGCAGTTCTTC
TRBV6-6,TRBJ2-7,.,.,CASSIRKGSVYEQYF,TGTGCCAGCAGTATCCGGAAGGGGAGCGTCTACGAGCAGTACTTC
TRBV7-2,TRBJ2-7,.,.,CASSLVPFGEQYF,TGTGCCAGCAGCCTCGTGCCCTTTGGAGAGCAGTACTTC
TRBV19,TRBJ2-1,.,TRBD1,CASRTKRGQGANEQFF,TGTGCCAGTAGAACGAAAAGGGGACAGGGGGCCAATGAGCAGTTCTTC
TRBV6-1,TRBJ2-7,.,.,CASTSSYEQYF,TGTGCCAGCACGAGCTCCTACGAGCAGTACTTC
TRBV7-3,TRBJ2-5,.,TRBD1,CASSLESGGWETQYF,TGTGCCAGCAGCTTAGAGTCAGGGGGCTGGGAGACCCAGTACTTC
TRBV7-7,TRBJ2-1,once,.,CASSSKRQSEQFF,TGTGCCAGCAGCTCTAAACGGCAATCGGAGCAGTTCTTC
TRBV29-1,TRBJ2-7,.,.,CSVSEQEGEQYF,TGCAGCGTGAGTGAACAGGAGGGGGAGCAGTACTTC
TRBV10-3,TRBJ2-3,.,TRBD2,CAIKGLAASPDTQYF,TGTGCCATCAAAGGACTAGCGGCCTCCCCAGATACGCAGTATTTT
TRBV7-6,TRBJ2-5,once,.,CASSLGGLQETQYF,TGTGCCAGCAGCTTAGGGGGTCTTCAAGAGACCCAGTACTTC
TRBV5-1,TRBJ2-3,.,TRBD2,CASSSKGLAGGTDTQYF,TGCGCCAGCAGCTCGAAAGGACTAGCGGGGGGCACAGATACGCAGTATTTT
TRBV6-5,TRBJ1-4,once,TRBD1,CASTVGGQSNEKLFF,TGTGCCAGCACCGTAGGGGGACAGAGTAATGAAAAACTGTTTTTT
TRBV30,TRBJ2-1,.,.,CAWRVRGGFYNEQFF,TGTGCCTGGAGGGTTAGGGGGGGATTCTACAATGAGCAGTTCTTC
TRBV28,TRBJ2-7,.,.,CATLDSKDEQYF,TGTGCCACCTTGGACAGTAAGGACGAGCAGTACTTC
TRBV6-5,TRBJ2-5,few,.,CASSYSIGGGRETQYF,TGTGCCAGCAGTTACTCGATCGGGGGTGGTCGGGAGACCCAGTACTTC
TRBV4-1,TRBJ2-2,.,.,CASSVGITPGKLFF,TGCGCCAGCAGCGTAGGGATAACACCGGGGAAGCTGTTTTTT
TRBV4-2,TRBJ1-1,.,.,CASSPGGNFLNTEAFF,TGTGCCAGCAGCCCCGGAGGAAATTTTTTGAACACTGAAGCTTTCTTT
TRBV5-1,TRBJ1-1,.,.,CASSVDGKNTEAFF,TGCGCCAGCAGCGTCGACGGAAAGAACACTGAAGCTTTCTTT
TRBV4-1,TRBJ1-3,.,TRBD1,CASSHPSRQGNHSGNTIYF,TGCGCCAGCAGCCACCCAAGTAGACAGGGAAACCACTCTGGAAACACCATATATTTT
TRBV4-2,TRBJ2-3,.,.,CASSQVRGVTDTQYF,TGTGCCAGCAGCCAAGTACGGGGAGTGACAGATACGCAGTATTTT
TRBV5-8,TRBJ1-2,.,.,CASSYSRGSNYGYTF,TGTGCCAGCAGCTATTCGAGGGGATCGAACTATGGCTACACCTTC
TRBV10-3,TRBJ2-2,.,TRBD1,CAISEPQGGSGELFF,TGTGCCATCAGTGAGCCTCAAGGGGGCTCCGGGGAGCTGTTTTTT